The 25 T cell receptor beta chains below all came from one sample that was sequenced in a study of cytomegalovirus exposure and HLA in healthy donors. Both 60 Vbeta primers and 13 Jbeta primers went into the PCR. Generated by immunoSEQ multiplex PCR, the TCRdb table keeps only in-frame clones and is missing some. The table records around 99,000 clones, approximately 63% of them present only once. Specimen: PBMCs. These receptor sequences come from a woman in her 30s in good health and CMV-seronegative.

The chain joins TRBV6-5 to TRBJ1-3, with a weak D call TRBD1 (5 bases). Germline V gives CDR1 MNHEY, CDR2 SVGAGI. V gave up 7 bases and J gave up 0 bases, with 13 bases separating them. The CDR3 runs to 15 residues. The CDR3 coding sequence is TGTGCCAGCACTTTAACAGGAGACTCTGGAAACACCATATATTTT. It encodes CASTLTGDSGNTIYF.

The V call is TRBV9, the J call TRBJ2-7, with TRBD2 matching 7 bases. This CDR3 has 11 residues. Germline V gene lookup returns CDR1 SGDLS and CDR2 YYNGEE. The CDR3 DNA follows: TGTATCGGGCGGGAGATATACGAGCAGTACTTC. This codes for CIGREIYEQYF.

The chain recombines TRBV5-1 with TRBJ1-5, with a weak D call TRBD1 (6 bases). The CDR3 extends over 15 amino acids. The germline V gene encodes CDR1 SGHRS and CDR2 YFSETQ. V was shortened by 5 bases and J by 8 bases, with 20 bases between the two germline ends. CDR3 nucleotide sequence: TGCGCCAGCAGGGGGGGGGCAAGCGGGAATGAGCCCCAGCATTTT. This codes for CASRGGASGNEPQHF.

The chain employs TRBV30 and TRBJ1-2; TRBD1 might be the D (5 bases). This CDR3 region has 12 residues. Trimming took off 0 bases at V and 6 bases at J, with 8 bases between the two ends. CDR1 and CDR2 from the germline V gene are GTSNPN and SVGIG (reference sequence). CDR3 region: CAWSVPGNGYTF. The CDR3 DNA is TGTGCCTGGAGTGTACCAGGGAATGGCTACACCTTC.

This chain joins TRBV25-1 and TRBJ2-3; TRBD2 matches 9 bases. CDR1 MGHDK and CDR2 SYGVNS come from the germline V gene. The CDR3 is 14 residues long. The junction had 8 bases not matched to a gene; V was cut back by 8 bases and J by 5 bases. The CDR3 region is CASAGLAGVDTQYF. DNA for the CDR3: TGTGCCAGCGCTGGGTTAGCGGGGGTAGATACGCAGTATTTT. The complete variable domain, with remaining parts taken from reference TRBV25-1 and TRBJ2-3, reads EADIYQTPRYLVIGTGKKITLECSQTMGHDKMYWYQQDPGMELHLIHYSYGVNSTEKGDLSSESTVSRIRTEHFPLTLESARPSHTSQYLCASAGLAGVDTQYFGPGTRLTVL.

The table lists this clone with a count of one. This chain uses TRBV11-1 with TRBJ2-3; 7 nucleotides agree with TRBD1. J was trimmed by 0 bases and V by 4 bases; bases with no gene match: 7. Germline CDR1 and CDR2: SGHAT and FQDESV (reference sequence). The CDR3 has 16 amino acids. The CDR3 DNA is TGTGCCAGCAGCTACCGGGACAGAAGTAGCACAGATACGCAGTATTTT. Its translation is CASSYRDRSSTDTQYF.

V and J are TRBV19 and TRBJ2-7; no clear D gene. Germline-derived CDR1 and CDR2 are LNHDA and SQIVND (reference sequence). Trimming removed 8 bases from V and 4 bases from J, with 15 bases in between. The CDR3 loop spans 13 amino acids. CDR3 residues: CASLEPNLYEQYF. The CDR3 DNA follows: TGTGCCAGTCTCGAGCCCAACCTATACGAGCAGTACTTC.

This clone has just a few counts. The rearrangement uses TRBV2 and TRBJ2-5; 10 bases are a match to TRBD2. This CDR3 has 14 residues. V trimming: 6 bases; J trimming: 6 bases; junction bases outside the gene matches: 7. Germline values: CDR1 SNHLY, CDR2 FYNNEI. DNA of the CDR3: TGTGCCAGCAGGAGAAGCGGGGGGGCCAAGACCCAGTACTTC. Its translation: CASRRSGGAKTQYF.

This clone occurred a few times. V and J are TRBV5-1 and TRBJ1-2, with TRBD1 identical over 12 bases. Germline loops: CDR1 SGHRS, CDR2 YFSETQ. The CDR3 runs 14 residues. V was pared by 4 bases and J by 6 bases, with 4 bases of the junction left unmatched. The CDR3: CASSDWDRGHGYTF. The CDR3, as DNA: TGCGCCAGCAGCGACTGGGACAGGGGGCATGGCTACACCTTC.

This clone showed up just a few times. V gene TRBV6-6 combines with J gene TRBJ1-3, with TRBD1 matching over 8 bases. Germline V gene lookup returns CDR1 MNHNY and CDR2 SVGAGI (reference sequence). The junction had 7 bases not matched to a gene; V was cut back by 5 bases and J by 1 base. The length of the CDR3 is 16 residues. The CDR3 is CASSPDRGVSGNTIYF. The CDR3 bases are TGTGCCAGCAGTCCCGACAGGGGAGTATCTGGAAACACCATATATTTT.

The rearrangement links TRBV19 to TRBJ2-2; no clear D gene. The germline CDR1 and CDR2 sequences are LNHDA and SQIVND (reference sequence). CDR3 size: 13 residues. V lost 8 bases and J lost 9, with 16 bases in between. CDR3 amino acids: CASRLTEFRELFF. In DNA, the CDR3 is TGTGCCAGTCGCCTTACTGAATTCAGGGAGCTGTTTTTT.

The chain couples TRBV2 to TRBJ1-5, with 7 bases lining up with TRBD1. CDR1 and CDR2 (germline): SNHLY, FYNNEI. The CDR3 totals 13 residues. The ends lost 10 bases at V and 5 bases at J; junction bases unmatched: 8. The CDR3 is CANPTGNHQPQHF. CDR3 in DNA: TGTGCCAACCCGACAGGGAACCATCAGCCCCAGCATTTT.

The CDR3 is CASSLGQGFYLGNTIYF. CDR3 in DNA: TGTGCCAGCAGCCTCGGACAGGGTTTCTATCTTGGAAACACCATATATTTT. The chain couples TRBV7-6 to TRBJ1-3, with 8 bases matching TRBD1. CDR3 size: 17 residues. Germline CDR1 SGHVS, CDR2 FNYEAQ. Trimming took 5 bases from V and 3 from J; bases not matched to a gene: 12.

V and J are TRBV25-1 and TRBJ2-7; D is uncertain. The CDR3 consists of 11 residues. The germline CDR1 and CDR2 sequences are MGHDK and SYGVNS. The V end was cut by 6 bases, the J end by 6 bases, with 9 bases between. The DNA for the CDR3 is TGTGCCAGCAGCCTCTACGGCGAGCAGTACTTC. It codes for CASSLYGEQYF.

The chain employs TRBV11-2 and TRBJ2-5; 10 nucleotides agree with TRBD1. The CDR3 runs to 16 residues. Trimming cost V 5 bases and J 4 bases; bases outside gene matches: 10. Germline values: CDR1 SGHAT, CDR2 FQNNGV. CDR3 protein: CASSQVRDRGVETQYF. For the CDR3, the DNA is TGTGCCAGCAGCCAGGTTAGGGACAGGGGAGTAGAGACCCAGTACTTC.

Points on this clone: The same CDR3 is also encoded by other DNA sequences in this sample. The gene calls are TRBV7-9 and TRBJ2-4, with TRBD1 as a possible D gene (6 bases). The CDR3 totals 14 residues. V was pared by 9 bases and J by 7 bases, with 19 bases between. Per germline, CDR1 SEHNR and CDR2 FQNEAQ (reference sequence). CDR3 bases: TGTGCCAGTAGCGTAGCAGGGGTAAGGAACATTCAGTACTTC. This gives the protein CASSVAGVRNIQYF. Filled out from reference TRBV7-9 and TRBJ2-4, the complete variable domain reads DTGVSQNPRHKITKRGQNVTFRCDPISEHNRLYWYRQTLGQGPEFLTYFQNEAQLEKSRLLSDRFSAERPKGSFSTLEIQRTEQGDSAMYLCASSVAGVRNIQYFGAGTRLSVL.

The chain joins TRBV9 to TRBJ1-2; 7 nucleotides match TRBD1. The CDR3 totals 14 residues. J gave up 4 bases and V 0 bases, and 3 bases lay outside the gene matches. The V gene's germline CDR1 is SGDLS and CDR2 YYNGEE. CDR3 sequence reads: CASSVGDRSYGYTF. The CDR3, as DNA: TGTGCCAGCAGCGTAGGGGACAGATCCTATGGCTACACCTTC.

The rearrangement uses TRBV19 and TRBJ1-1; possible D gene TRBD1, 5 bases. V was shortened by 8 bases and J by 4 bases, with 14 bases between the two germline ends. Looked up from germline, CDR1 is LNHDA and CDR2 is SQIVND (reference sequence). The CDR3 has 13 amino acids. The CDR3 region is CASSIGGITEAFF. The CDR3 nucleotides read TGTGCCAGTTCTATCGGGGGTATCACTGAAGCTTTCTTT.

The rearrangement links TRBV7-9 to TRBJ2-5; 7 positions match TRBD1. CDR1 is SEHNR, CDR2 FQNEAQ, per germline (reference sequence). After removal of 5 bases from V and 1 base from J, the junction contained 10 bases not matched to a gene. The CDR3 is 16 residues long. Here the CDR3 DNA reads TGTGCCAGCAGCCCCCTCGGTGGGACAGTCCAAGAGACCCAGTACTTC. Its protein product is CASSPLGGTVQETQYF.

The rearrangement joins TRBV30 to TRBJ1-3, with 8 bases aligning to TRBD1. Trimming took 3 bases from V and 2 from J; bases not matched to a gene: 6. CDR3 length: 15 residues. Germline V CDR1 and CDR2: GTSNPN, SVGIG (reference sequence). The CDR3 region is CAWRRDRSAGNTIYF. The DNA of the CDR3 is TGTGCCTGGAGAAGGGACAGGTCGGCTGGAAACACCATATATTTT.

V is TRBV10-3 and J is TRBJ2-2; the D gene is possibly TRBD1 (7 bases). Germline CDR1 and CDR2: ENHRY and SYGVKD. Between the trimmed V and J ends, which lost 2 bases and 0 bases, there was a span of 25 bases. There are 21 residues in the CDR3. The CDR3 loop is CAISERLTQGGPSSNTGELFF. The CDR3 DNA is TGTGCCATCAGTGAGCGTCTTACCCAGGGGGGTCCTTCGTCGAACACCGGGGAGCTGTTTTTT.

This clone was found a few times. V and J are TRBV6-5 and TRBJ1-1; D is undetermined. The CDR3 has 14 amino acids. V was clipped by 2 bases and J by 0 bases, with 7 bases between them. CDR1 is MNHEY, CDR2 SVGAGI, per germline. The CDR3 region is CASSYRRVNTEAFF. The DNA for the CDR3 is TGTGCCAGCAGTTACCGACGGGTGAACACTGAAGCTTTCTTT.

This chain uses TRBV4-2 with TRBJ2-1; possible D gene TRBD2, 5 bases. Trimming shortened V by 6 bases and J by 5 bases, and 14 bases separated the two germline ends. This CDR3 contains 14 residues. The V gene's germline CDR1 is LGHNA and CDR2 YNFKEQ. CDR3 coding DNA: TGTGCCAGCAGTAGCGTCAGGAGCGACAATGAGCAGTTCTTC. It is translated as CASSSVRSDNEQFF.

The V and J genes are TRBV2 and TRBJ1-4; D remains unclear. Germline V gene data show CDR1 as SNHLY and CDR2 as FYNNEI. The CDR3 length is 12 residues. V was shortened by 6 bases and J by 10 bases, with 12 bases between the two germline ends. The CDR3 loop is CASRANVPKLFF. CDR3 DNA: TGTGCCAGCAGAGCGAACGTACCAAAACTGTTTTTT.

The chain is built from TRBV5-1 and TRBJ1-2; D is perhaps TRBD1 (5 bases). The CDR3 has 11 residues. V dropped 7 bases and J dropped 8 bases, with 12 bases sitting between them. Germline assignment: CDR1 SGHRS and CDR2 YFSETQ. This CDR3 is CASGKDSGYTF. In DNA, the CDR3 is TGCGCCAGCGGGAAAGACAGCGGCTACACCTTC.